The clone carrying this T cell receptor (beta chain) was recorded a few times. MiXCR was run by TCRdb on the 5' RACE reads, yielding one entry per CDR3 protein. The sample consists of more than 1.5 million distinct CDR3 sequences, about 30% of them appearing once. V dropped 2 bases and J dropped 4 bases, with 7 bases sitting between them. The CDR3 loop spans 13 amino acids. Germline CDR1 reads SGHDN; CDR2 reads FVKESK. The data derive from a study of identical twins. The sample taken for sequencing was cord blood. The chain links TRBV14 to TRBJ2-3; D remains unclear. The sequence was collected from a newborn girl in good health. The DNA of the CDR3 is TGTGCCAGCAGCCAAACTTTCTCAGATACGCAGTATTTT. Translated: CASSQTFSDTQYF.